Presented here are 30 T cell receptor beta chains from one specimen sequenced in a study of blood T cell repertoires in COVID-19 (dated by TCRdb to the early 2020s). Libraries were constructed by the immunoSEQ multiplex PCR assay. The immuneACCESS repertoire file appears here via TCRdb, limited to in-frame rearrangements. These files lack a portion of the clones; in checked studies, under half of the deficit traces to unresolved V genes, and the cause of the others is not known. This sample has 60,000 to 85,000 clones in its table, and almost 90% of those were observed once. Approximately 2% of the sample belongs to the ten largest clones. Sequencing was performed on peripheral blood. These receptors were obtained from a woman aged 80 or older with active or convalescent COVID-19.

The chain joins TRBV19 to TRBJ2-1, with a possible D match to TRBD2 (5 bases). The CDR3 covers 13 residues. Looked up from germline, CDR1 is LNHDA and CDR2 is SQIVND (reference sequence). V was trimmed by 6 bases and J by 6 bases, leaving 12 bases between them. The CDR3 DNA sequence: TGTGCCAGTAGCAATCGAGGGTTCAATGAGCAGTTCTTC. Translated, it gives CASSNRGFNEQFF.

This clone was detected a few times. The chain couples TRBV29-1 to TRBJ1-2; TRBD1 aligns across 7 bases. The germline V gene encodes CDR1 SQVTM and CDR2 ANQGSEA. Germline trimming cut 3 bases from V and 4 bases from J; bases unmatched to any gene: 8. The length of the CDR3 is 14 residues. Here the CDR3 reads CSVEGRTGLYGYTF. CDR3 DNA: TGCAGCGTTGAGGGTCGGACAGGCCTCTATGGCTACACCTTC.

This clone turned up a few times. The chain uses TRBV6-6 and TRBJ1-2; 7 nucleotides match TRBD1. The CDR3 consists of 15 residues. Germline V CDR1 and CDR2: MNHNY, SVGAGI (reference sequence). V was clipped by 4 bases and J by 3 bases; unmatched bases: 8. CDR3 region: CASSSSTGNYYGYTF. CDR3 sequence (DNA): TGTGCCAGCAGTTCCTCGACAGGGAATTACTATGGCTACACCTTC.

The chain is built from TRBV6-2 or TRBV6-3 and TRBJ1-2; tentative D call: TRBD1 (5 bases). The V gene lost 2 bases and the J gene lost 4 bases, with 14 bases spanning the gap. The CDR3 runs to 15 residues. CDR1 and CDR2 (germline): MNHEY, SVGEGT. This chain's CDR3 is CASSYPNSGSYGYTF. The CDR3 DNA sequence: TGTGCCAGCAGTTACCCGAATTCAGGGTCCTATGGCTACACCTTC.

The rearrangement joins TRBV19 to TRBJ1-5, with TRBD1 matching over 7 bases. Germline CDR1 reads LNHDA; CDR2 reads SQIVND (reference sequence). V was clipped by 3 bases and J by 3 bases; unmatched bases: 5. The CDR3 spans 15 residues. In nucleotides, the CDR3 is TGTGCCAGTAGTATGCCAGGGGGGACCAATCAGCCCCAGCATTTT. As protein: CASSMPGGTNQPQHF. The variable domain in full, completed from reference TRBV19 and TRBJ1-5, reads DGGITQSPKYLFRKEGQNVTLSCEQNLNHDAMYWYRQDPGQGLRLIYYSQIVNDFQKGDIAEGYSVSREKKESFPLTVTSAQKNPTAFYLCASSMPGGTNQPQHFGDGTRLSIL.

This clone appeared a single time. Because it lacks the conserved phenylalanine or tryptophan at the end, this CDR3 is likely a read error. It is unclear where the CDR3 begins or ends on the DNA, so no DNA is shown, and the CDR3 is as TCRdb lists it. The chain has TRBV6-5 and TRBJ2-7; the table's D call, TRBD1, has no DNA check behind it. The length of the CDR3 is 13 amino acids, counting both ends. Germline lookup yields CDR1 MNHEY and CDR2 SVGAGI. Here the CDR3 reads CASSYTTGLNLVG.

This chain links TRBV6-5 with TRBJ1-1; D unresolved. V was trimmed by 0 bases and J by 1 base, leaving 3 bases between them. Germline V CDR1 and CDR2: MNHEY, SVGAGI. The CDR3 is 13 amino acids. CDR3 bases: TGTGCCAGCAGTTACTCCAGGAACACTGAAGCTTTCTTT. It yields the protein CASSYSRNTEAFF.

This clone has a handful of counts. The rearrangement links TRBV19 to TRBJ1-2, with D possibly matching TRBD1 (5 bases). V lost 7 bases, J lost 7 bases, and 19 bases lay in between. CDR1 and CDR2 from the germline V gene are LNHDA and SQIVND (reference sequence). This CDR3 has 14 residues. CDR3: CASTPRRDSGGYTF. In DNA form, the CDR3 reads TGTGCCAGTACCCCTCGGAGGGACTCGGGTGGCTACACCTTC.

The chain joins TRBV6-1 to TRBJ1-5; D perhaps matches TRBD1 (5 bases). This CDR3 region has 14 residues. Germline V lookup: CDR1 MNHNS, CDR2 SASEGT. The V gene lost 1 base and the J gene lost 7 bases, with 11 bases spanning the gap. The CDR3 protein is CASSEGGARQPQHF. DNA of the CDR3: TGTGCCAGCAGTGAAGGGGGCGCAAGGCAGCCCCAGCATTTT.

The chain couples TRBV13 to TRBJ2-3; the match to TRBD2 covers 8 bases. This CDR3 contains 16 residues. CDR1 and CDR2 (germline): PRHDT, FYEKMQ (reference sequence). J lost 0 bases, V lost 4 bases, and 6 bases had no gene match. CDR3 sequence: CASSSSSGRSTDTQYF. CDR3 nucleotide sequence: TGTGCCAGCAGCTCATCGAGCGGGAGAAGCACAGATACGCAGTATTTT.

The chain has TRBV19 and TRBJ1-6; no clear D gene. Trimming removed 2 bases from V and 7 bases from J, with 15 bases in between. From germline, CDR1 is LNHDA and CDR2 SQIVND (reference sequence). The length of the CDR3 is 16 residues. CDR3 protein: CASSILGGSRNSPLHF. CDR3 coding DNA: TGTGCCAGTAGTATATTGGGCGGGAGCAGAAATTCACCCCTCCACTTT.

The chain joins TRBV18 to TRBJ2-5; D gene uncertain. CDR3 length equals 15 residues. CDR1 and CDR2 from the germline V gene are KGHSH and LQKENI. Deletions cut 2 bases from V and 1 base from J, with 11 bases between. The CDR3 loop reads CASSPLGAPQETQYF. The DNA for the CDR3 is TGTGCCAGCTCACCATTAGGAGCGCCCCAAGAGACCCAGTACTTC. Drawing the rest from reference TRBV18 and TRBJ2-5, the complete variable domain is NAGVMQNPRHLVRRRGQEARLRCSPMKGHSHVYWYRQLPEEGLKFMVYLQKENIIDESGMPKERFSAEFPKEGPSILRIQQVVRGDSAAYFCASSPLGAPQETQYFGPGTRLLVL.

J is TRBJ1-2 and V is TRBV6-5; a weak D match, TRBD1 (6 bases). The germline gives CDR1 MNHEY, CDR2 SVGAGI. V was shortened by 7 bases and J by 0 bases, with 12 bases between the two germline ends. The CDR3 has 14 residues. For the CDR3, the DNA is TGTGCCAGCAATCCAGGGGCCGCTAACTATGGCTACACCTTC. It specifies CASNPGAANYGYTF.

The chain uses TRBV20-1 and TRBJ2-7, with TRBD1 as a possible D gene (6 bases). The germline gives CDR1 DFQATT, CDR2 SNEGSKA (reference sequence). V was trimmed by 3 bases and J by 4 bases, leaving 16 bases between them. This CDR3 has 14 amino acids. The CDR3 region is CSASGQGIGYEQYF. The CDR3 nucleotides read TGCAGTGCTAGTGGGCAGGGGATCGGGTACGAGCAGTACTTC.

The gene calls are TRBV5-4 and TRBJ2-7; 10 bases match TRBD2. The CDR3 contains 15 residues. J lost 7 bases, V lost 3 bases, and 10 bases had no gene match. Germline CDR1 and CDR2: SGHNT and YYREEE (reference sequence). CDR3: CASSWRLAGVGEQYF. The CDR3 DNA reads TGTGCCAGCAGCTGGCGGCTAGCGGGAGTGGGAGAGCAGTACTTC. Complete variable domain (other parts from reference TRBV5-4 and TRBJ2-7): ETGVTQSPTHLIKTRGQQVTLRCSSQSGHNTVSWYQQALGQGPQFIFQYYREEENGRGNFPPRFSGLQFPNYSSELNVNALELDDSALYLCASSWRLAGVGEQYFGPGTRLTVT.

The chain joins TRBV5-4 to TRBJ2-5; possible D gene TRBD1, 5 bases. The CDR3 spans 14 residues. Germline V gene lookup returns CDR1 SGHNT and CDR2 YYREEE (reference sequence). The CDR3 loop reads CAGLTHGAKETQYF. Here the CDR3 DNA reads TGTGCTGGATTGACTCATGGGGCCAAAGAGACCCAGTACTTC.

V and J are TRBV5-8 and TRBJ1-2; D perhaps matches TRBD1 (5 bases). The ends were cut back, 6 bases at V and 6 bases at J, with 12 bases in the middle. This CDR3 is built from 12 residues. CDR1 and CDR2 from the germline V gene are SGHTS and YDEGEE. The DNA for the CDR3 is TGTGCCAGCACCCGGACATTCAATGGCTACACCTTC. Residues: CASTRTFNGYTF.

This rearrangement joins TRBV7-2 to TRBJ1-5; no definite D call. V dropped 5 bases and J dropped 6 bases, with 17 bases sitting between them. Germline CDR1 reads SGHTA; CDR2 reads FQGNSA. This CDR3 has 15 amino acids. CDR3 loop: CASSDMGIRGQPQHF. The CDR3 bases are TGTGCCAGCAGCGATATGGGGATACGGGGTCAGCCCCAGCATTTT.

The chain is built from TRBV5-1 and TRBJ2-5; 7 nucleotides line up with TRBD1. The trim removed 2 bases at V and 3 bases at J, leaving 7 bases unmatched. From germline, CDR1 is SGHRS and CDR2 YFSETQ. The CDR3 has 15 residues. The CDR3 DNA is TGCGCCAGCAGCTTAATTGGAACAGGGGAAGAGACCCAGTACTTC. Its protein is CASSLIGTGEETQYF.

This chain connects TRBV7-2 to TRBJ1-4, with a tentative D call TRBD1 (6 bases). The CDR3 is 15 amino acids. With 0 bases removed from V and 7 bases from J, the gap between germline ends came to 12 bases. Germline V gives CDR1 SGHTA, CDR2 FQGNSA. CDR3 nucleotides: TGTGCCAGCAGCTTAGCAGTACAGGGTGGTGAAAAACTGTTTTTT. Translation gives CASSLAVQGGEKLFF.

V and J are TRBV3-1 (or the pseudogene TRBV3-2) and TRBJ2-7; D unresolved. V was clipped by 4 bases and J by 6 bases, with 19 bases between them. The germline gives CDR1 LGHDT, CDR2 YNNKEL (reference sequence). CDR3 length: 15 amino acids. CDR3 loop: CASSPLVGFPFEQYF. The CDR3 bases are TGTGCCAGCAGCCCGCTAGTCGGGTTTCCATTCGAGCAGTACTTC.

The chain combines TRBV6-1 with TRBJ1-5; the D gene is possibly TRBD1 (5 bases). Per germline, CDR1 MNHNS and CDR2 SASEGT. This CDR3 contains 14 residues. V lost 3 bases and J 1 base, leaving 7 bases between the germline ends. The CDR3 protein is CASSEGGSNQPQHF. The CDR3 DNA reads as TGTGCCAGCAGTGAGGGGGGGAGCAATCAGCCCCAGCATTTT.

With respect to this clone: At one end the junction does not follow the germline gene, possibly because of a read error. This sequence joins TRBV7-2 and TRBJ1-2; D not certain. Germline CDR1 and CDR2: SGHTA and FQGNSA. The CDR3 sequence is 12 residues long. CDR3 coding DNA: TGTGCCAGCAGCTTAGATCTCGCGACCACAGTCTTC. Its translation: CASSLDLATTVF.

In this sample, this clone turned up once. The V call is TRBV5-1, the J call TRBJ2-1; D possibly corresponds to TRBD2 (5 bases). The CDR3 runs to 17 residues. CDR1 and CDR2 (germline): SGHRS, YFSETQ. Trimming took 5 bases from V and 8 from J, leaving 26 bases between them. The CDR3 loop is CASRSVVLAPNWDEQFF. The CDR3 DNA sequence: TGCGCCAGCAGGTCGGTCGTGCTAGCCCCAAATTGGGATGAGCAGTTCTTC.

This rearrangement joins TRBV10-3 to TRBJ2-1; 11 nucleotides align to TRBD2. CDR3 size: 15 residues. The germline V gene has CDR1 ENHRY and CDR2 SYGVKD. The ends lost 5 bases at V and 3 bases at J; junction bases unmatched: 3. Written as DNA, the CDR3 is TGTGCCATCAGTCCTAGCGGGGGGCTCTACAATGAGCAGTTCTTC. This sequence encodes CAISPSGGLYNEQFF.

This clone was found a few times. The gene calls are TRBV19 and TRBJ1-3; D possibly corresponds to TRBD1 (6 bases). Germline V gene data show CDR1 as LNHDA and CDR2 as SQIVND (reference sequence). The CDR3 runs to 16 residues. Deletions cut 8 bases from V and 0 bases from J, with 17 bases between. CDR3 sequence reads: CASLRFGQFSGNTIYF. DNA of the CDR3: TGTGCCAGTCTCCGTTTCGGACAGTTCTCTGGAAACACCATATATTTT.

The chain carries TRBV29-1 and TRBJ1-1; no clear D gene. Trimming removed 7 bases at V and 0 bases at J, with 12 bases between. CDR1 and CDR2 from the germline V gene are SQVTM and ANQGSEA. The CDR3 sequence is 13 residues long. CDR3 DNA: TGCAGCGCGGCGGGGATTATGAACACTGAAGCTTTCTTT. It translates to CSAAGIMNTEAFF.

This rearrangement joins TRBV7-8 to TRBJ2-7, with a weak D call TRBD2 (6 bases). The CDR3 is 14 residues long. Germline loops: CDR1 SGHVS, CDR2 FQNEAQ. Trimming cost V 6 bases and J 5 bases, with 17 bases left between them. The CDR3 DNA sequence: TGTGCCAGCAGAATGAGGAGGGGAGGTCACGAGCAGTACTTC. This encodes CASRMRRGGHEQYF.

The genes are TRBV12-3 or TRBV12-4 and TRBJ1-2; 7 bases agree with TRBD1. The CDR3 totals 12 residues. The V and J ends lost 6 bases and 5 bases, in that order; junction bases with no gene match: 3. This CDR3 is CASRTGSYGYTF. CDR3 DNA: TGTGCCAGCAGGACAGGGAGTTATGGCTACACCTTC.

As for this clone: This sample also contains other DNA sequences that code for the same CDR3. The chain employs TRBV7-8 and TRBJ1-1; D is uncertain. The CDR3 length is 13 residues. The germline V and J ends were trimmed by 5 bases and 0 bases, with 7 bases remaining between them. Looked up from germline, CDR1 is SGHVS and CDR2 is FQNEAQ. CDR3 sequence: CASSPRLNTEAFF. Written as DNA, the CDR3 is TGTGCCAGCAGCCCCCGGTTGAACACTGAAGCTTTCTTT.